Detailed here is one T cell receptor beta chain. The antigen is undetermined. The CDR3 contains 16 residues. V was pared by 3 bases and J by 0 bases, with 9 bases between. Germline V lookup: CDR1 SEHNR, CDR2 FQNEAQ (reference sequence). Sorted-subset replicate PCRs used approximately 180 ng of genomic DNA. This amount corresponded to some 32,000 T cell genomes. Profiled with immunoSEQ multiplex PCR; TCRdb holds only in-frame clones, not every one. The data show around 690,000 clones, about 90% seen once. The data derive from a study of shared clonotypes between healthy human individuals. Findings and caveats of the study: Non-shared clonotypes had lower generation probabilities than clonotypes shared by all four sorted-subset donors. A generally larger estimated richness was seen in naive subsets than in memory subsets. Around 4.9% of naive CD4 clonotypes were shared across a handful of donors.

This chain links TRBV7-9 with TRBJ1-6; TRBD1 might be the D (5 bases). The TCR was taken from a man younger than 35 in good health. Some clones in this sample may be carry-over from other donors' samples. Sequenced material: memory CD8+ T cells from PBMCs. The sample's subset: CD45RO+ cells pooled with CCR7-negative TemRA cells. The CDR3 bases are TGTGCCAGCAGCTTCCCCGGGGGCTCCTATAATTCACCCCTCCACTTT. It yields the protein CASSFPGGSYNSPLHF.